These 32 T cell receptor beta chains share one sample of origin, sequenced in a study of T cell responses to AZD1222 COVID-19 vaccine. Assay used: immunoSEQ multiplex PCR; TCRdb lists only in-frame clones, some missing. The sample holds about 120,000 clones, around 90% seen once. This material consisted of peripheral blood, taken 28 days after the second AZD1222 dose. These receptors were taken from an adult who received the AZD1222 COVID-19 vaccine.

The V and J genes are TRBV24-1 and TRBJ2-7; TRBD1 or TRBD2 may be the D gene (5 bases each). Germline loops: CDR1 KGHDR, CDR2 SFDVKD. This CDR3 comprises 17 residues. Trimming shortened V by 2 bases and J by 6 bases, and 22 bases separated the two germline ends. The DNA of the CDR3 is TGTGCCACCAGTGATTCGGGGCGAGGGCAGCTCTTGGTCGAGCAGTACTTC. This sequence encodes CATSDSGRGQLLVEQYF.

The V gene is TRBV5-1, the J gene TRBJ1-2; unclear D gene. The V end lost 3 bases, the J end lost 1 base, and 13 bases lay between the germline ends. The CDR3 contains 15 residues. Germline V gene data show CDR1 as SGHRS and CDR2 as YFSETQ. The chain's CDR3 is CASSSGPLGNYGYTF. CDR3 nucleotide sequence: TGCGCCAGCAGCTCGGGCCCCCTGGGTAACTATGGCTACACCTTC.

This clone was found once. This chain joins TRBV7-8 and TRBJ1-5; D remains unclear. Trimming left V 2 bases short and J 0 bases short, with 11 bases between. This CDR3 is built from 16 residues. Germline loops: CDR1 SGHVS, CDR2 FQNEAQ. CDR3 sequence: CASSLLAVSSNQPQHF. Written as DNA, the CDR3 is TGTGCCAGCAGCTTACTCGCAGTGAGTAGCAATCAGCCCCAGCATTTT.

The CDR3 loop reads CASSSSRGRSYNEQFF. In DNA, the CDR3 is TGTGCCAGCAGTTCCTCCCGGGGGAGGTCCTACAATGAGCAGTTCTTC. The genes are TRBV27 and TRBJ2-1, with a possible D match to TRBD2 (6 bases). Germline V gene lookup returns CDR1 MNHEY and CDR2 SMNVEV (reference sequence). V was clipped by 4 bases and J by 1 base, with 14 bases between them. There are 16 residues in the CDR3.

The chain joins TRBV19 to TRBJ1-4; D remains ambiguous. The CDR3 extends over 16 amino acids. V gave up 5 bases and J gave up 0 bases, with 13 bases separating them. Germline V gives CDR1 LNHDA, CDR2 SQIVND (reference sequence). The CDR3 reads CASSPSTGSTNEKLFF. CDR3 DNA: TGTGCCAGTAGTCCCTCAACCGGGTCAACTAATGAAAAACTGTTTTTT.

The chain uses TRBV9 and TRBJ1-1; weak D call: TRBD1 (6 bases). From germline, CDR1 is SGDLS and CDR2 YYNGEE. Deletions cut 4 bases from V and 10 bases from J, with 14 bases between. This CDR3 contains 12 residues. The chain's CDR3 is CASSRTGFAAFF. CDR3 in DNA: TGTGCCAGCAGCAGAACAGGGTTTGCAGCTTTCTTT.

CDR3 DNA sequence: TGTGCCAGCAGCGTAGAGGGAACAGCGAACACTGAAGCTTTCTTT. Protein sequence: CASSVEGTANTEAFF. The chain joins TRBV9 to TRBJ1-1; the D is unclear. CDR1 SGDLS and CDR2 YYNGEE come from the germline V gene. With 0 bases removed from V and 1 base from J, the gap between germline ends came to 10 bases. The CDR3 extends over 15 amino acids.

The chain couples TRBV6-1 to TRBJ2-7; D possibly corresponds to TRBD2 (5 bases). CDR1 and CDR2 (germline): MNHNS, SASEGT. The length of the CDR3 is 15 residues. V was trimmed by 5 bases and J by 0 bases, leaving 14 bases between them. Here the CDR3 DNA reads TGTGCCAGCAGTTCCCTCCGACGGGGCTCCTACGAGCAGTACTTC. It specifies CASSSLRRGSYEQYF.

The chain couples TRBV5-1 to TRBJ2-2, with 9 bases fitting TRBD1. Germline CDR1 and CDR2: SGHRS and YFSETQ. This CDR3 is 15 amino acids long. V shed 5 bases, J shed 6 bases, and the junction held 8 bases outside the gene matches. This CDR3 reads CASRPQGAVAGELFF. CDR3 in DNA: TGCGCCAGCAGACCACAGGGGGCGGTCGCCGGGGAGCTGTTTTTT.

This chain uses TRBV18 with TRBJ1-6; TRBD1 agrees at 9 bases. J lost 7 bases, V lost 6 bases, and 10 bases had no gene match. Germline values: CDR1 KGHSH, CDR2 LQKENI. The CDR3 runs to 16 residues. Here the CDR3 reads CASSRMGTGTNSPLHF. CDR3 bases: TGTGCCAGCTCCCGCATGGGGACAGGGACAAATTCACCCCTCCACTTT. Full variable domain (outside the CDR3, taken from reference TRBV18 and TRBJ1-6): NAGVMQNPRHLVRRRGQEARLRCSPMKGHSHVYWYRQLPEEGLKFMVYLQKENIIDESGMPKERFSAEFPKEGPSILRIQQVVRGDSAAYFCASSRMGTGTNSPLHFGNGTRLTVT.

CDR3 in DNA: TGTGCCATCAGTGACGACAGGGGACAAGATACGCAGTATTTT. Protein sequence: CAISDDRGQDTQYF. The V call is TRBV10-3, the J call TRBJ2-3, with TRBD1 identical over 8 bases. CDR1 ENHRY and CDR2 SYGVKD come from the germline V gene. Losses at the gene ends were 3 bases for V and 5 bases for J; bases not matched to a gene: 4. The CDR3 runs 14 residues.

The chain links TRBV5-1 to TRBJ2-3; 10 positions match TRBD2. Germline-derived CDR1 and CDR2 are SGHRS and YFSETQ. The CDR3 has 19 amino acids. After removal of 4 bases from V and 0 bases from J, the junction contained 14 bases not matched to a gene. The CDR3 reads CASSLPPGSGRPSTDTQYF. DNA for the CDR3: TGCGCCAGCAGCCTCCCGCCTGGTAGCGGGAGGCCGAGCACAGATACGCAGTATTTT. The full variable domain, rest sourced from reference TRBV5-1 and TRBJ2-3, is KAGVTQTPRYLIKTRGQQVTLSCSPISGHRSVSWYQQTPGQGLQFLFEYFSETQRNKGNFPGRFSGRQFSNSRSEMNVSTLELGDSALYLCASSLPPGSGRPSTDTQYFGPGTRLTVL.

The V call is TRBV5-1, the J call TRBJ2-3, with TRBD2 matching 14 bases. Looked up from germline, CDR1 is SGHRS and CDR2 is YFSETQ. The J segment lost 8 bases and the V segment lost 5 bases, leaving 7 bases of the junction unmatched. The CDR3 has 15 residues. CDR3: CASSGTSGSGGTQYF. CDR3 bases: TGCGCCAGCAGTGGGACTAGCGGGAGTGGTGGTACGCAGTATTTT.

The sample holds one count of this clone. V gene TRBV5-4 combines with J gene TRBJ1-1; no firm D call. The CDR3 loop spans 14 amino acids. Germline lookup yields CDR1 SGHNT and CDR2 YYREEE (reference sequence). V lost 2 bases to trimming and J lost 3 bases, with 11 bases between them. In DNA form, the CDR3 reads TGTGCCAGCAGCTTTATTCTGGGAGACACTGAAGCTTTCTTT. It encodes CASSFILGDTEAFF.

By frequency in the sample, this clone is medium-sized (0.01 to 0.1%). The same CDR3 also results from other DNA sequences found in this sample. The V and J genes are TRBV10-3 and TRBJ2-7; 10 nucleotides agree with TRBD1. This CDR3 contains 14 residues. J was trimmed by 1 base and V by 7 bases; bases with no gene match: 4. Germline values: CDR1 ENHRY, CDR2 SYGVKD. The CDR3 nucleotides are TGTGCCATCAATCCGGGACAGGGGTCCTACGAGCAGTACTTC. Amino acids: CAINPGQGSYEQYF.

The chain uses TRBV6-5 and TRBJ2-2; D unresolved. Trimming left V 4 bases short and J 2 bases short, with 5 bases between. This CDR3 is built from 13 residues. Germline values: CDR1 MNHEY, CDR2 SVGAGI. The CDR3 sequence: CASSSTNTGELFF. The CDR3 bases are TGTGCCAGCAGTTCAACTAACACCGGGGAGCTGTTTTTT.

The chain joins TRBV6-4 to TRBJ1-1; D unresolved. Trimming removed 10 bases at V and 4 bases at J, with 16 bases between. This CDR3 contains 13 residues. Germline CDR1 MRHNA, CDR2 SNTAGT. The DNA of the CDR3 is TGTGCCACCGTAAGGCCGGGGTCCACTGAAGCTTTCTTT. Its translation: CATVRPGSTEAFF.

A few counts support this clone. The rearrangement links TRBV19 to TRBJ2-2, with 8 bases matching TRBD2. V lost 0 bases and J lost 6; bases outside the gene matches: 9. Per germline, CDR1 LNHDA and CDR2 SQIVND (reference sequence). CDR3 length: 17 residues. The CDR3 reads CASSIDSGRASAGELFF. The CDR3 region has the DNA TGTGCCAGTAGTATAGATTCCGGGAGGGCCTCTGCCGGGGAGCTGTTTTTT.

This chain uses TRBV19 with TRBJ2-3, with D hard to call. Germline assignment: CDR1 LNHDA and CDR2 SQIVND (reference sequence). Trimming took 3 bases from V and 1 from J, leaving 11 bases between them. The CDR3 loop spans 15 amino acids. The CDR3 region is CASSIGSTGTDTQYF. The CDR3 DNA follows: TGTGCCAGTAGTATTGGTAGTACGGGCACAGATACGCAGTATTTT. The variable domain in full, completed from reference TRBV19 and TRBJ2-3, reads DGGITQSPKYLFRKEGQNVTLSCEQNLNHDAMYWYRQDPGQGLRLIYYSQIVNDFQKGDIAEGYSVSREKKESFPLTVTSAQKNPTAFYLCASSIGSTGTDTQYFGPGTRLTVL.

In this sample, this clone turned up once. The chain recombines TRBV28 with TRBJ2-7, with D possibly TRBD1 on 5 matching bases. The CDR3 is 13 residues long. Germline V lookup: CDR1 MDHEN, CDR2 SYDVKM. V lost 6 bases to trimming and J lost 1 base, with 10 bases between them. The DNA for the CDR3 is TGTGCCAGCAGGGGGCATGATTCCTACGAGCAGTACTTC. Translation gives CASRGHDSYEQYF.

The genes are TRBV4-1 and TRBJ2-7; 14 positions match TRBD2. CDR3 length equals 15 residues. From germline, CDR1 is MGHRA and CDR2 YSYEKL. With 4 bases clipped from V and 7 bases from J, the junction kept 6 bases outside the gene matches. DNA of the CDR3: TGCGCCAGCAGCCGAGGACTAGCGGGAGGACGGGAGCAGTACTTC. Amino acid sequence: CASSRGLAGGREQYF.

The chain combines TRBV7-3 with TRBJ2-1; D might be TRBD1 or TRBD2, each matching 5 bases. The CDR3 consists of 13 residues. Trimming stripped 1 base from V and 7 bases from J, with 8 bases between. Germline V CDR1 and CDR2: SGHTA, FQGTGA. CDR3 residues: CASSLIGGNEQFF. DNA for the CDR3: TGTGCCAGCAGCTTAATTGGGGGAAATGAGCAGTTCTTC.

The chain employs TRBV12-3 or TRBV12-4 and TRBJ1-2; D is ambiguous. V was clipped by 2 bases and J by 5 bases, with 6 bases between them. This CDR3 region has 12 residues. CDR3 nucleotide sequence: TGTGCCAGCAGTTTATTGGGGTATGGCTACACCTTC. Residues: CASSLLGYGYTF.

This chain uses TRBV6-5 with TRBJ1-1; D ambiguous. In germline, CDR1 is MNHEY, CDR2 SVGAGI. The CDR3 is 14 amino acids. V was shortened by 10 bases and J by 0 bases, with 15 bases between the two germline ends. CDR3 coding DNA: TGTGCCATAGGGCAGGTTTATATGAACACTGAAGCTTTCTTT. It specifies CAIGQVYMNTEAFF.

The chain joins TRBV7-8 to TRBJ2-7; 9 bases agree with TRBD2. J lost 4 bases, V lost 4 bases, and 11 bases had no gene match. The CDR3 consists of 16 residues. The germline CDR1 and CDR2 sequences are SGHVS and FQNEAQ. The CDR3 coding sequence is TGTGCCAGCAGCTCCCGACGACTAGCGGACTTGTACGAGCAGTACTTC. Amino acids: CASSSRRLADLYEQYF.

This clone has just a few counts. The chain couples TRBV20-1 to TRBJ1-5; weak D call: TRBD1 (6 bases). Germline V CDR1 and CDR2: DFQATT, SNEGSKA (reference sequence). Trimming stripped 3 bases from V and 6 bases from J, with 12 bases between. The CDR3 has 13 residues. CDR3 region: CSASLGAGQPQHF. The DNA for the CDR3 is TGCAGTGCTAGTTTGGGGGCAGGTCAGCCCCAGCATTTT.

The rearrangement links TRBV5-1 to TRBJ2-2, with a possible D match to TRBD2 (6 bases). The CDR3 has 16 amino acids. V shed 4 bases and J shed 4 bases, with 17 bases lying between them. Germline V lookup: CDR1 SGHRS, CDR2 YFSETQ. CDR3 in DNA: TGCGCCAGCAGCCCGTTCCCAGCGGAGGGCACCGGGGAGCTGTTTTTT. This encodes CASSPFPAEGTGELFF.

The CDR3 is CASSPELTKNIQYF. CDR3 bases: TGTGCCAGCAGCCCAGAGCTAACCAAAAACATTCAGTACTTC. V and J are TRBV4-2 and TRBJ2-4; D remains unclear. The germline V gene encodes CDR1 LGHNA and CDR2 YNFKEQ. The V end was cut by 4 bases, the J end by 2 bases, with 9 bases between. The length of the CDR3 is 14 residues.

CDR3 DNA sequence: TGTGCCAGCAGTTTAACTTTTGGGAACGGCGGGCTAGAGTACTTC. It specifies CASSLTFGNGGLEYF. This rearrangement joins TRBV27 to TRBJ2-7, with D maybe TRBD2 (5 bases). This CDR3 comprises 15 residues. Germline CDR1 and CDR2: MNHEY and SMNVEV (reference sequence). Trimming removed 2 bases from V and 11 bases from J, with 22 bases in between.

The genes are TRBV2 and TRBJ1-5; possible D gene TRBD1, 5 bases. Trimming stripped 6 bases from V and 0 bases from J, with 9 bases between. Per germline, CDR1 SNHLY and CDR2 FYNNEI. The CDR3 has 14 residues. CDR3 DNA sequence: TGTGCCAGCAGACAGGTCTATAGCAATCAGCCCCAGCATTTT. It is translated as CASRQVYSNQPQHF.

DNA of the CDR3: TGCGCCAGCAGCCAAGCCCGCCATCGGACAGGGGAGCTTAATGAAAAACTGTTTTTT. This translates into CASSQARHRTGELNEKLFF. The chain joins TRBV4-1 to TRBJ1-4, with TRBD1 identical over 9 bases. The CDR3 sequence is 19 residues long. The J segment lost 4 bases and the V segment lost 1 base, leaving 13 bases of the junction unmatched. CDR1 is MGHRA and CDR2 is YSYEKL in the germline V gene.

The gene calls are TRBV5-1 and TRBJ1-5; D remains unclear. V was pared by 1 base and J by 2 bases, with 10 bases between. Germline V lookup: CDR1 SGHRS, CDR2 YFSETQ. The CDR3 sequence is 15 residues long. The CDR3 DNA reads as TGCGCCAGCAGCTTGAATGGGGAAGGCAATCAGCCCCAGCATTTT. Translating gives CASSLNGEGNQPQHF.